Presented here are 5 T cell receptor beta chains from one specimen sequenced in a study of blood T cell repertoires in COVID-19. Profiling relied on immunoSEQ multiplex PCR, and the TCRdb table lists in-frame clones only, not all of them. The data hold 130,000 to 150,000 clones, with almost 80% observed a single time. The source material was peripheral blood. These TCRs come from a man in his forties or fifties with active or convalescent COVID-19.

The chain employs TRBV19 and TRBJ2-3; 7 bases are a match to TRBD2. Germline assignment: CDR1 LNHDA and CDR2 SQIVND (reference sequence). The CDR3 runs 14 residues. Losses at the gene ends were 5 bases for V and 2 bases for J; bases not matched to a gene: 4. CDR3 nucleotides: TGTGCCAGTAGTGCCCGGGAGGACACAGATACGCAGTATTTT. Protein product: CASSAREDTDTQYF.

In its sample, this clone was seen a few times. The chain employs TRBV27 and TRBJ1-6, with TRBD1 as a possible D gene (6 bases). The CDR3 covers 16 residues. Germline assignment: CDR1 MNHEY and CDR2 SMNVEV (reference sequence). V dropped 5 bases and J dropped 2 bases, with 13 bases sitting between them. The CDR3 DNA sequence: TGTGCCAGCAGTCTACAGGGAGTACCCTATAATTCACCCCTCCACTTT. Translation: CASSLQGVPYNSPLHF.

V and J are TRBV6-2 or TRBV6-3 and TRBJ2-7; the match to TRBD2 covers 13 bases. Germline V gene sequence: CDR1 MNHEY, CDR2 SVGEGT. There are 14 residues in the CDR3. Germline trimming cut 6 bases from V and 12 bases from J; bases unmatched to any gene: 11. The chain's CDR3 is CASSLFGLAGEGYF. CDR3 nucleotides: TGTGCCAGCAGCTTGTTTGGACTAGCGGGAGAGGGGTACTTC.

The chain combines TRBV30 with TRBJ1-1; D not resolved. V lost 0 bases and J 0 bases, leaving 5 bases between the germline ends. This CDR3 has 13 amino acids. Germline-derived CDR1 and CDR2 are GTSNPN and SVGIG (reference sequence). CDR3 sequence: CAWSVLMNTEAFF. In nucleotides, the CDR3 is TGTGCCTGGAGTGTACTCATGAACACTGAAGCTTTCTTT.

The V gene is TRBV9, the J gene TRBJ2-7; 15 nucleotides agree with TRBD2. The CDR3 has 20 residues. Germline values: CDR1 SGDLS, CDR2 YYNGEE. V was clipped by 3 bases and J by 3 bases; unmatched bases: 16. CDR3 bases: TGTGCCAGCAGCGACCCCTTGGGTGGACTAGCGGGAGGGCCAAGCTACGAGCAGTACTTC. Translation gives CASSDPLGGLAGGPSYEQYF. Complete variable domain (other parts from reference TRBV9 and TRBJ2-7): DSGVTQTPKHLITATGQRVTLRCSPRSGDLSVYWYQQSLDQGLQFLIQYYNGEERAKGNILERFSAQQFPDLHSELNLSSLELGDSALYFCASSDPLGGLAGGPSYEQYFGPGTRLTVT.